This T cell receptor beta chain was captured by sequencing in a study of T-cell memory formation after mild COVID-19. Looking at the study overall: Clustering of TCRs was largely donor specific.

One entry per CDR3 protein results from TCRdb running MiXCR on the 5' RACE reads. The profile shows 410,000 or so distinct CDR3 sequences, less than 25% of them singletons. This clonotype was picked up a small number of times. Its antigen is undetermined. CDR3 length: 15 amino acids. The V and J ends lost 0 bases and 0 bases respectively, with 6 bases between them. Germline-derived CDR1 and CDR2 are MNHEY and SVGAGI. Study findings and constraints: Some clones that responded turned up in pre-infection memory, which suggests that cross-reactive memory joined in.

The receptor was derived from an adult woman who had mild COVID-19 (a few samples of this study predate the infection). Cell type and time point are not known. What was sequenced was PBMCs or a T cell subset sorted from them (not recorded which). This sequence joins TRBV6-5 and TRBJ2-1; weak D call: TRBD2 (6 bases). The CDR3, as DNA: TGTGCCAGCAGTTACTCGCGGGGCTCCTACAATGAGCAGTTCTTC. Its translation: CASSYSRGSYNEQFF.